Shown below are 8 T cell receptor beta chains from a single sample sequenced in a study of blood T cell repertoires in COVID-19. Method: immunoSEQ multiplex PCR; TCRdb's copy keeps in-frame clones and lacks some. The profile covers some 200,000 clones, with more than 80% appearing a single time and less than 9% taken by the ten largest. Sequenced sample: peripheral blood. These receptors originate from an older woman with acute or convalescent COVID-19.

This sequence joins TRBV6-6 and TRBJ1-1, with 8 bases that match TRBD1. Per the germline V gene, CDR1 is MNHNY and CDR2 is SVGAGI (reference sequence). CDR3 length equals 14 residues. Losses at the gene ends were 10 bases for V and 5 bases for J; bases not matched to a gene: 12. This CDR3 reads CATNPRTGFTEAFF. The CDR3 coding sequence is TGTGCCACCAACCCCCGGACAGGGTTTACTGAAGCTTTCTTT.

The chain combines TRBV24-1 with TRBJ1-5; maybe TRBD1 (5 bases). V lost 3 bases, J lost 4 bases, and 9 bases lay in between. The CDR3 contains 14 residues. Per the germline V gene, CDR1 is KGHDR and CDR2 is SFDVKD. In DNA form, the CDR3 reads TGTGCCACCAGTGATGCCCACAGGAATCAGCCCCAGCATTTT. This translates into CATSDAHRNQPQHF.

The J gene is TRBJ2-3, the V gene TRBV27, with D tentatively TRBD1 (6 bases). V dropped 5 bases and J dropped 3 bases, with 18 bases sitting between them. This CDR3 region has 16 residues. Germline assignment: CDR1 MNHEY and CDR2 SMNVEV (reference sequence). CDR3 nucleotides: TGTGCCAGCAGTGATCCAGGGGCCCCCCCGACAGATACGCAGTATTTT. This gives the protein CASSDPGAPPTDTQYF.

V gene TRBV9 combines with J gene TRBJ2-5; no reliable D call. This CDR3 has 13 residues. Trimming stripped 0 bases from V and 3 bases from J, with 6 bases between. Looked up from germline, CDR1 is SGDLS and CDR2 is YYNGEE. The CDR3 loop is CASSVAFKETQYF. CDR3 in DNA: TGTGCCAGCAGCGTAGCTTTTAAAGAGACCCAGTACTTC.

This sequence joins TRBV6-1 and TRBJ2-3; 8 bases line up with TRBD1. V trimming: 5 bases; J trimming: 2 bases; junction bases outside the gene matches: 3. Germline V gene lookup returns CDR1 MNHNS and CDR2 SASEGT. This CDR3 comprises 14 residues. The CDR3 sequence is CASSLGQVTDTQYF. The CDR3 DNA follows: TGTGCCAGCAGTCTGGGACAGGTCACAGATACGCAGTATTTT.

V is TRBV6-5 and J is TRBJ1-1, with D unresolved. Germline-derived CDR1 and CDR2 are MNHEY and SVGAGI. Trimming shortened V by 7 bases and J by 13 bases, and 16 bases separated the two germline ends. The CDR3 extends over 11 amino acids. The CDR3 DNA reads as TGTGCCAGCACCGAAGGGTACGGGATTTTCTTT. Residues: CASTEGYGIFF.

The count of this clone is one. This chain joins TRBV3-1 (or the pseudogene TRBV3-2) and TRBJ1-2; D unclear. This CDR3 comprises 14 residues. Germline V gene lookup returns CDR1 LGHDT and CDR2 YNNKEL (reference sequence). With 0 bases removed from V and 7 bases from J, the gap between germline ends came to 12 bases. CDR3 in DNA: TGTGCCAGCAGCCAAGATCAAGGTCGGGGTGGCTACACCTTC. Protein sequence: CASSQDQGRGGYTF.

V is TRBV5-1 and J is TRBJ2-2, with a tentative D call TRBD2 (5 bases). CDR3 length equals 15 residues. Trimming stripped 4 bases from V and 3 bases from J, with 13 bases between. The germline V gene encodes CDR1 SGHRS and CDR2 YFSETQ. CDR3 in DNA: TGCGCCAGCAGCGCGTCCGGCGGGTACACCGGGGAGCTGTTTTTT. Translating it yields CASSASGGYTGELFF.